These 17 T cell receptor beta chains share one sample of origin, sequenced in a study of PD-L1 blockade in urothelial cancer. The method was immunoSEQ multiplex PCR; TCRdb's version includes in-frame clones alone and lacks a portion of them. The sample consists of just under 40,000 clones, roughly 89% of them appearing once. The sequencing here drew on PBMCs, taken around atezolizumab (anti-PD-L1) treatment. The origin of the receptors is a man aged 60 to 69 with urothelial cancer.

CDR3 in DNA: TGTGCCAGCAACCGGGACAGGGCCTGGCATGGCTACACCTTC. It encodes CASNRDRAWHGYTF. This chain joins TRBV6-5 and TRBJ1-2, with 9 bases identical to TRBD1. V lost 7 bases to trimming and J lost 6 bases; unmatched junction nucleotides: 9. CDR3 length: 14 amino acids. Looked up from germline, CDR1 is MNHEY and CDR2 is SVGAGI.

The genes are TRBV27 and TRBJ2-7, with 10 bases matching TRBD1. Trimming at V came to 6 bases and at J to 5 bases, leaving 7 bases not matched to a gene. Germline CDR1 reads MNHEY; CDR2 reads SMNVEV (reference sequence). The CDR3 covers 14 residues. The CDR3 bases are TGTGCCAGCAGGGTAGACAGGGGGCAAAACGAGCAGTACTTC. Residues: CASRVDRGQNEQYF.

V is TRBV2 and J is TRBJ1-1; TRBD1 is a possible D gene (6 bases). Germline CDR1 and CDR2: SNHLY and FYNNEI. This CDR3 region has 16 residues. Trimming took 2 bases from V and 0 from J, leaving 13 bases between them. DNA for the CDR3: TGTGCCAGCAGTGAACCGGCAGGGGCCATGAACACTGAAGCTTTCTTT. Translating gives CASSEPAGAMNTEAFF.

The chain employs TRBV5-6 and TRBJ2-3, with 9 bases fitting TRBD1. This CDR3 comprises 13 residues. V trimming: 4 bases; J trimming: 5 bases; junction bases outside the gene matches: 2. The germline V gene has CDR1 SGHDT and CDR2 YYEEEE. The CDR3 nucleotides read TGTGCCAGCAGCCCGACAGGGGGAGATACGCAGTATTTT. This encodes CASSPTGGDTQYF.

The chain employs TRBV6-1 and TRBJ2-4, with 7 bases lining up with TRBD2. The CDR3 consists of 11 residues. Germline lookup yields CDR1 MNHNS and CDR2 SASEGT. With 10 bases clipped from V and 9 bases from J, the junction kept 6 bases outside the gene matches. The CDR3 spells CATRREGIQYF. DNA for the CDR3: TGTGCCACCCGGAGGGAGGGCATTCAGTACTTC.

The chain links TRBV2 to TRBJ2-7; 9 positions match TRBD1. CDR1 is SNHLY, CDR2 FYNNEI, per germline. Unmatched junction bases numbered 1, after V lost 6 bases and J lost 1 base. This CDR3 region has 13 residues. This CDR3 is CASRGTGSYEQYF. Written as DNA, the CDR3 is TGTGCCAGCAGGGGGACAGGGTCCTACGAGCAGTACTTC.

This chain joins TRBV11-2 and TRBJ2-7; 15 positions agree with TRBD2. The germline gives CDR1 SGHAT, CDR2 FQNNGV. V gave up 5 bases and J gave up 6 bases; unmatched junction bases: 5. The CDR3 is 15 residues long. CDR3 sequence (DNA): TGTGCCAGCAGCCTGGGACTAGCGGGAGGTGGCGAGCAGTACTTC. Translated: CASSLGLAGGGEQYF.

The chain combines TRBV9 with TRBJ1-2; 10 nucleotides agree with TRBD1. Germline CDR1 and CDR2: SGDLS and YYNGEE. With 0 bases clipped from V and 6 bases from J, the junction kept 5 bases outside the gene matches. This CDR3 has 15 residues. The CDR3 coding sequence is TGTGCCAGCAGCGTAGCCGGGACAGGGGCGGATGGCTACACCTTC. Its protein is CASSVAGTGADGYTF.

V gene TRBV19 combines with J gene TRBJ2-7; D may be TRBD1 (6 bases). Germline V gene sequence: CDR1 LNHDA, CDR2 SQIVND (reference sequence). Trimming left V 0 bases short and J 0 bases short, with 9 bases between. The CDR3 loop spans 15 amino acids. The CDR3 loop reads CASSIDSGASYEQYF. CDR3 sequence (DNA): TGTGCCAGTAGTATAGACTCAGGGGCCTCCTACGAGCAGTACTTC.

This clone occurred once. The gene calls are TRBV5-6 and TRBJ1-6; 10 positions match TRBD1. With 2 bases clipped from V and 8 bases from J, the junction kept 1 base outside the gene matches. The CDR3 contains 14 residues. Germline V gives CDR1 SGHDT, CDR2 YYEEEE. The CDR3 sequence: CASSFGTGDSPLHF. The CDR3 DNA follows: TGTGCCAGCAGCTTCGGGACAGGGGATTCACCCCTCCACTTT. The complete variable domain, with remaining parts taken from reference TRBV5-6 and TRBJ1-6, reads DAGVTQSPTHLIKTRGQQVTLRCSPKSGHDTVSWYQQALGQGPQFIFQYYEEEERQRGNFPDRFSGHQFPNYSSELNVNALLLGDSALYLCASSFGTGDSPLHFGNGTRLTVT.

The CDR3 DNA follows: TGTGCCAGCAGTTCGCACTACATGTATAGCAATCAGCCCCAGCATTTT. Protein: CASSSHYMYSNQPQHF. The chain joins TRBV27 to TRBJ1-5; D uncertain. V gave up 4 bases and J gave up 0 bases, with 13 bases separating them. Looked up from germline, CDR1 is MNHEY and CDR2 is SMNVEV (reference sequence). The CDR3 spans 16 residues.

The sample holds one count of this clone. The chain has TRBV2 and TRBJ1-2, with D uncertain. The CDR3 is 12 residues long. The germline CDR1 and CDR2 sequences are SNHLY and FYNNEI. The germline V and J ends were trimmed by 1 base and 3 bases, with 3 bases remaining between them. The CDR3 spells CASSEDYYGYTF. CDR3 nucleotide sequence: TGTGCCAGCAGTGAAGACTACTATGGCTACACCTTC.

The chain links TRBV7-9 to TRBJ1-6, with a weak D call TRBD1 (5 bases). Trimming removed 1 base at V and 0 bases at J, with 10 bases between. Germline-derived CDR1 and CDR2 are SEHNR and FQNEAQ (reference sequence). The CDR3 is 17 residues long. The CDR3 reads CASSLEQGPSYNSPLHF. CDR3 in DNA: TGTGCCAGCAGCTTAGAGCAGGGCCCCTCCTATAATTCACCCCTCCACTTT.

This chain links TRBV11-2 with TRBJ2-3, with 11 bases fitting TRBD2. The V and J ends lost 5 bases and 0 bases, in that order; junction bases with no gene match: 7. CDR3 size: 17 residues. Germline V lookup: CDR1 SGHAT, CDR2 FQNNGV. The CDR3 bases are TGTGCCAGCAGCCTCTTAGCGGGGGGGTCTAGCACAGATACGCAGTATTTT. It codes for CASSLLAGGSSTDTQYF.

The chain is built from TRBV11-3 and TRBJ2-3; D is possibly TRBD2 (7 bases). V lost 1 base and J 7 bases, leaving 15 bases between the germline ends. CDR1 and CDR2 from the germline V gene are SGHNT and YENEEA. The CDR3 contains 15 residues. The DNA of the CDR3 is TGTGCCAGCAGCTTAGGTGGGGGGGCCTTGAATACGCAGTATTTT. Translating it yields CASSLGGGALNTQYF.

The rearrangement links TRBV4-3 to TRBJ1-5, with D uncertain. Germline CDR1 and CDR2: LGHNA and YSLEER. V was clipped by 0 bases and J by 1 base, with 10 bases between them. The CDR3 extends over 16 amino acids. The CDR3 nucleotides are TGCGCCAGCAGCCAAGATCTAGGAACCAGCAATCAGCCCCAGCATTTT. Protein: CASSQDLGTSNQPQHF.

This clone has more than one count but fewer than ten. This chain connects TRBV5-1 to TRBJ2-2; D possibly corresponds to TRBD1 (6 bases). This CDR3 region has 15 residues. Trimming removed 4 bases at V and 5 bases at J, with 15 bases between. Per the germline V gene, CDR1 is SGHRS and CDR2 is YFSETQ. CDR3 protein: CASSPTGSGTGELFF. CDR3 nucleotides: TGCGCCAGCAGCCCAACAGGGTCAGGGACCGGGGAGCTGTTTTTT. Full variable domain (remainder filled in from reference TRBV5-1 and TRBJ2-2): KAGVTQTPRYLIKTRGQQVTLSCSPISGHRSVSWYQQTPGQGLQFLFEYFSETQRNKGNFPGRFSGRQFSNSRSEMNVSTLELGDSALYLCASSPTGSGTGELFFGEGSRLTVL.